This T cell receptor beta chain was captured by sequencing in a study of blood T cell repertoires in COVID-19. Only in-frame clones appear in the TCRdb table, and some are missing; sequencing was by immunoSEQ multiplex PCR. The data hold a few hundred thousand clones, with 89% observed a single time. Clinical history as reported by participants underpinned cohort assignment. Either two negative PCRs, clearance, or symptom resolution qualified Cohort 3 donors as recovered. The germline V gene encodes CDR1 KGHSH and CDR2 LQKENI. This CDR3 is 14 amino acids long. Deletions cut 4 bases from V and 8 bases from J, with 15 bases between.

Sequencing was carried out using PBMCs or T cells enriched from blood (not recorded which). The chain recombines TRBV18 with TRBJ2-1; TRBD2 might be the D (5 bases). This receptor was taken from a woman aged 40 to 50 who had recovered from COVID-19. CDR3 protein: CASSHPGMGDEQFF. The CDR3 nucleotides read TGTGCCAGCTCACACCCGGGAATGGGCGATGAGCAGTTCTTC. The full variable domain, completed using reference TRBV18 and TRBJ2-1, is NAGVMQNPRHLVRRRGQEARLRCSPMKGHSHVYWYRQLPEEGLKFMVYLQKENIIDESGMPKERFSAEFPKEGPSILRIQQVVRGDSAAYFCASSHPGMGDEQFFGPGTRLTVL.